The text below deals with one T cell receptor beta chain. TCRdb's copy holds only in-frame clones and misses some; the assay was immunoSEQ multiplex PCR. There are some 500,000 clones in the sample; about 88% occur only once, and about 8.2% lies in the top ten. The data originate from a study of blood T cell repertoires in COVID-19. The wider study: In each case, the material was cDNA or gDNA derived from T cells, B-cell-depleted T cells, or PBMCs.

The CDR3 extends over 17 amino acids. V shed 4 bases, J shed 5 bases, and the junction held 10 bases outside the gene matches. Per the germline V gene, CDR1 is KGHDR and CDR2 is SFDVKD. The gene calls are TRBV24-1 and TRBJ2-5, with 12 positions matching TRBD2. The sample was peripheral blood. The clonotype comes from a woman aged 45-65 years with COVID-19, enrolled during active disease. CDR3 sequence (DNA): TGTGCCACCAGTGAACCCCGACTAGCGGGGGAAGGGGAGACCCAGTACTTC. This translates into CATSEPRLAGEGETQYF.